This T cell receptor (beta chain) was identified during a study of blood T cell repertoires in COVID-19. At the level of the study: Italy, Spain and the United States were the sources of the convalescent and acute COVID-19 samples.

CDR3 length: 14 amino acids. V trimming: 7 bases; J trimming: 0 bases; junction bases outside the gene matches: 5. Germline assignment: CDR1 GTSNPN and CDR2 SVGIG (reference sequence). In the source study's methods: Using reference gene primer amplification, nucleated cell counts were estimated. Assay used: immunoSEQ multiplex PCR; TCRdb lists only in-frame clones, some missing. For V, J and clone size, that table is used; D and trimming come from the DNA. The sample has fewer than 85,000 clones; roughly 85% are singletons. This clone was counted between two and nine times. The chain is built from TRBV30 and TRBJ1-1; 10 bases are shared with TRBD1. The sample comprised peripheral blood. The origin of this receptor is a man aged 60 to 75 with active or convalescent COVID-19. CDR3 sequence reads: CASDRGKMNTEAFF. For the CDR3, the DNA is TGTGCCTCGGACAGGGGGAAGATGAACACTGAAGCTTTCTTT.